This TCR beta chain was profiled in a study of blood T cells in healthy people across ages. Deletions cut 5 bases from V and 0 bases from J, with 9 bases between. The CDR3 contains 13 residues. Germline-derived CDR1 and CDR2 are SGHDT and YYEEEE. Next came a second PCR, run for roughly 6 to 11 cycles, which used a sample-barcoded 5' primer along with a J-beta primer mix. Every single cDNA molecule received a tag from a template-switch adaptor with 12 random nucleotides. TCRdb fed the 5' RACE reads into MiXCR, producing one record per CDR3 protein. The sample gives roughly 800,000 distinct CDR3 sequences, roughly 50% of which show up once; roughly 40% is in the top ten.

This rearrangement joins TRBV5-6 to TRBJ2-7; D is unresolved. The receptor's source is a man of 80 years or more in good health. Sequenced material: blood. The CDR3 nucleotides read TGTGCCAGCAGTTACGTGAGCTCCTACGAGCAGTACTTC. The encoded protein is CASSYVSSYEQYF.